Included here is one T cell receptor beta chain sequence, with context. At one end, the junction sequence differs from germline, possibly due to a read error. The data stem from a study of blood T cell dynamics during melanoma immunotherapy. Time point defined: pre-treatment baseline. This CDR3 spans 13 amino acids. CDR1 SGHTA and CDR2 FQGTGA come from the germline V gene. TCRdb's copy holds only in-frame clones and misses some; the assay was immunoSEQ multiplex PCR. The repertoire holds about 18,000 clones, more than 85% seen once, with 1.5% to 2% in the top ten. Sequences were derived from blood, sampled from a patient treated with checkpoint blockade. The V gene is TRBV7-3, the J gene TRBJ2-1, with D possibly matching TRBD1 (5 bases). This receptor was taken from a human donor with melanoma. The CDR3 region has the DNA TGTGCCAGCAGCCCAGTAGGGGCGACCTCAAGGGTCTTC. This translates into CASSPVGATSRVF.